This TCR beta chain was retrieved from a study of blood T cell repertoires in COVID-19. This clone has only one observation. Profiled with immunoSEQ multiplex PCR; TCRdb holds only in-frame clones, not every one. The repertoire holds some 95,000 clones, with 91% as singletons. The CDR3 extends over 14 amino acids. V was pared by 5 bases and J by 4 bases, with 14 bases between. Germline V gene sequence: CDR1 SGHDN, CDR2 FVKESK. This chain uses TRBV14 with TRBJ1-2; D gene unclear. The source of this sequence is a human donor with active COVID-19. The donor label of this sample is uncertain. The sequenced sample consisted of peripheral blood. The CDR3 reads CASSNEPTVYGYTF. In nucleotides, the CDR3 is TGTGCCAGCAGCAACGAACCCACAGTCTATGGCTACACCTTC.